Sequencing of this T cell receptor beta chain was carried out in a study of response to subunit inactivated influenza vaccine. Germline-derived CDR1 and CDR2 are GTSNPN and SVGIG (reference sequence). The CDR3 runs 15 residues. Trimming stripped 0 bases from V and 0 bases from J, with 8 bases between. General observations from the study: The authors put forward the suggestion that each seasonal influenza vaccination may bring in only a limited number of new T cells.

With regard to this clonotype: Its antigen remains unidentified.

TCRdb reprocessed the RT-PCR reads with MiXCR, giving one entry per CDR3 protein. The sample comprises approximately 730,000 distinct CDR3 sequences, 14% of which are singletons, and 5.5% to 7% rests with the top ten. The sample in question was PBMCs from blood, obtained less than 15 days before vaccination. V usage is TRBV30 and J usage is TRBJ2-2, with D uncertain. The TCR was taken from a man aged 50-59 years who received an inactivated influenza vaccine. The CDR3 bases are TGTGCCTGGAGTGTTAGCTACTCGAACACCGGGGAGCTGTTTTTT. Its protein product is CAWSVSYSNTGELFF.